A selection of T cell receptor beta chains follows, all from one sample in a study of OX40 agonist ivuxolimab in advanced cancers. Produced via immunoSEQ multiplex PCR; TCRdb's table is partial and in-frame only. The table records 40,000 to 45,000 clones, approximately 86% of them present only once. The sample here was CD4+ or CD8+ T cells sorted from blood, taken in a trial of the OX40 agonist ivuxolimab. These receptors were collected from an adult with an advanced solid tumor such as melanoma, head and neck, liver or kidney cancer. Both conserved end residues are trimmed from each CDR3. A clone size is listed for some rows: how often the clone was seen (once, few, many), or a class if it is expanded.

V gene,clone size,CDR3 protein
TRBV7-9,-,ASSGRESGANVLT
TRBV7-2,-,ASSSASGESEQY
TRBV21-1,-,ASSKWVSGDKTQAKNIQY
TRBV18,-,ASSPSVLRDTEAF
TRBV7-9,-,ASSLAGTGHYGYT
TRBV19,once,ASSGNRGPPTGELF
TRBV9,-,ASSARLAGGSSGLQETQY
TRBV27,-,ASSLASYNEQF
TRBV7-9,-,ASSQGASGNEQF
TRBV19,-,ASSPTTYNEQF
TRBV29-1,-,SVRGYEQY
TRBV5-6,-,ASSRWAGEGERGNQPQH
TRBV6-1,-,ASSATSGSSYEQY
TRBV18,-,ASSPRVAGEVGEQY
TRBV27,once,ASSLYAVGYNEQF
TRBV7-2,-,ASSGRGADSYNEQF
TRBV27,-,ASRSEPSGDYGYT
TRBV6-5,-,ASSTAGPRGTEAF
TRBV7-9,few,ASTGQSEGLSGYT
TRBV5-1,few,ASSLAENYGYT
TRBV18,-,ASSPASGNKNIQY
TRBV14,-,ASSQESNRGVKVPGHEQF
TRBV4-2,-,ASSASGGYNEQF
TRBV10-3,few,AIRAASGNTIY
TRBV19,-,ASSWSQDTEAF
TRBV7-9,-,ASSLGLAGALSSYEQY
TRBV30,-,AVGGSYGYT
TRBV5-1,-,ASSSLAGGSYEQY
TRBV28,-,ASSPPSYEQY